This T cell receptor beta chain is drawn from a study of identical twins. This clonotype came up a few times. What it binds is unknown. Study-wide points: Among beta out-of-frame sequences, excess sharing between twins appeared weaker. Potential partial confounding of zero-insertion analyses by invariant MAIT and iNKT cells was noted.

A single record per CDR3 protein comes from TCRdb applying MiXCR to the 5' RACE reads. Found here are about 470,000 distinct CDR3 sequences, 20% to 25% of them singletons; the top ten hold around 3%. This sample was shared with a second study, whose subject was T cells expressing NK-cell markers. Per that paper: Dominant NKG2C+ clonotypes were found to form 1.0-7.0% of CD8+ T cells in about six donors.

The TCR was taken from a woman aged 18-35 years in good health. The sample taken for sequencing was CD4+ T cells sorted from blood.

This CDR3 reads CASLGGRTEAFF. For the CDR3, the DNA is TGTGCCAGTCTCGGGGGGAGGACTGAAGCTTTCTTT. This chain joins TRBV19 and TRBJ1-1, with D possibly being TRBD1 (5 bases). Germline V gene data show CDR1 as LNHDA and CDR2 as SQIVND (reference sequence). The germline V and J ends were trimmed by 8 bases and 5 bases, with 12 bases remaining between them. The CDR3 consists of 12 residues.